This T cell receptor beta chain was captured by sequencing in a study of cytomegalovirus exposure and HLA in healthy donors (dated by TCRdb to the late 2010s). Describing the broader study: In an earlier analysis of 587 of the donors, approximately 260 Gb of sequence data and 90 million to 120 million unique TCR beta sequences from roughly 180 million T cells were reported. Approximately 300 gigabases of sequencing data and 75 million to 85 million unique TCR sequences made up an early release that covered several hundred HLA-typed donors. Among the roughly 400 genotyped donors, about 83% belonged to the genetic ancestry cluster associated with self-reported Caucasian donors. The study was designed to test whether signatures of past pathogen exposure could be identified by cataloging public T cell receptors. Using immunosequencing, the study profiled T cell repertoires from fewer than 850 subjects and related those repertoires to cytomegalovirus serostatus. Besides the first cohort of roughly 640 subjects, a separate validation cohort made up of about 120 different subjects was used. High-throughput TCR immunosequencing, statistical association of individual TCRs with disease status, and machine learning were combined to predict cytomegalovirus infection status. A later analysis re-analyzed previously published TCR beta repertoires from 666 donors and added high-resolution HLA genotyping to study TCR occurrence patterns. Rather than drawing on any new phenotypic data, the later analysis identified candidate immune exposures from TCR beta sequences and the way those sequences occurred across donors. An earlier analysis of more than 450 of the donors used high-throughput TCR beta sequencing to judge whether each TCR beta V gene segment behaved as functional or pseudogenic. Donor age, sex, ethnicity and CMV serostatus were compiled alongside the repertoire data. A later genetic analysis took genome-wide SNP genotypes for about 55% of the 666 donors and used that subset as a discovery cohort. Every discovery cohort repertoire had been produced on one sequencing platform. HLA typing covered class I and class II loci at four-digit resolution. Typing coverage differed by locus: A, B, C, DRB1 and DQB1 were typed in roughly 620-630 donors, DQA1 in 500 to 550, DPA1 in some 610, and DPB1 in about 450. A few DR-DQ haplotypes were handled as single units for association and clustering because linkage in the cohort was strong. On average, around 230,000 unique TCR beta nucleotide sequences were sequenced per donor among about 400 genotyped donors of the cohort, with 15% to 20% of those sequences being non-productive. Results and caveats for the whole study, not just this receptor: The cohort was sequenced for TCR beta chains only, and without alpha or paired-chain data the features that could be detected were limited. Roughly 17 rarely observed V segments, including chromosome 9 orphons, were excluded from the earlier analysis of about 600 of the donors because counts were too low. According to a later analysis, most CMV-associated TCR beta chains appeared to be HLA-restricted, and the HLA associations seemed to be driven largely by CMV exposure. In the study, about 150 TCR beta chains were listed as associated with cytomegalovirus. A further reported finding was that TCR beta sequences accurately predicted the HLA-A and HLA-B alleles for most subjects in the first cohort. A later analysis reported that several top co-occurrence clusters appeared linked to parvovirus B19, influenza, CMV and Epstein-Barr virus. In vitro tests confirmed that a few of the cytomegalovirus-associated TCR beta chains recognize cytomegalovirus antigens. V-gene and J-gene trimming of TCR beta chains was associated with a missense DCLRE1C variant in a later genetic analysis, and the association was replicated in an independent cohort. The classifier was reported to diagnose cytomegalovirus status with high specificity and sensitivity in both the original cohort and the validation cohort. In an earlier analysis of some 500 of the donors, most TCR beta V segments were observed in productive rearrangements about 87% or about 30% of the time, broadly matching IMGT annotations. In a later analysis, HLA-associated TCR beta chains were found to be more clonally expanded and to have lower generation probabilities than equally common non-associated chains. The authors suggested that the approach could potentially be generalized to other disease states and immunological phenotypes. Most TCR sequences were observed very rarely across donors, whereas some public TCRs were present in many individuals. Compared with the roughly 700-donor mean, donors in an Asian-associated ancestry cluster had fewer N-insertions in productive TCRs, according to a later genetic analysis. Because some donors lacked HLA typing at each locus, the association tests relied only on the typed subset. Because the 87-base-pair reads could not distinguish some IMGT-functional V segments, including TRBV6-2 and TRBV6-3, those segments were excluded. Linkage disequilibrium might explain the correlated functional status among segregating V segments, but an unknown experimental factor could not be ruled out. Roughly uniform sequencing depth across donors was assumed in presence/absence analyses, although this assumption may not hold. When HLA alleles, especially DR and DQ, strongly co-occurred, TCR associations were difficult to assign to individual alleles. For the cohort, immune exposure information was limited to CMV serostatus. According to a later analysis, TCR association rates differed among HLA loci, with DRB1 alleles showing the most associated TCRs and HLA-C alleles showing the fewest. A cluster of highly shared sequence variants was judged likely to be a technical artifact of the sequencing pipeline. Specific HLA alleles were associated with roughly 16,000 TCR beta sequences at a false discovery rate of 0.05 in a later analysis.

Library preparation was by the immunoSEQ multiplex PCR assay. For the multiplex PCR, a mixture combining 60 forward primers for TCR Vbeta segments and 13 reverse primers for TCR Jbeta segments was used. The CDR3 region of rearranged TCR beta genes was amplified from genomic DNA with a multiplex PCR assay. Amplified TCR beta libraries were sequenced as 87-base-pair reads on the Illumina HiSeq System. Processing in the source paper ran as follows. In a later analysis, tens of millions of unique TCR beta chains were counted across the roughly 670 repertoires, and roughly 11 million of these chains were shared by at least two donors. To remove PCR and sequencing errors, raw reads were error-corrected and collapsed into unique sequences using a nearest-neighbor algorithm that merged closely related sequences. Alignment of CDR3 sequences to IMGT reference sequences was used to assign V, D and J gene segments. For a sequence to be retained, a match of at least six nucleotides was required to both a V gene segment and a J gene segment. Rearrangements were called productive when the CDR3 lacked stop codons and stayed in frame with V and J; all others were non-productive. Following IMGT convention, CDR3 was defined as the stretch from the second conserved V-encoded cysteine to the conserved J-encoded phenylalanine. Sequences without an unambiguous match to a single V gene segment were excluded from the earlier analysis of about 600 of the donors. In an earlier analysis of approximately 500 of the donors, a V segment was called functional when productive rearrangements were above 56.7%, and segregating when the standard deviation between donors exceeded 5%. A statistical classification framework was built to diagnose cytomegalovirus status from the catalog of TCR beta chain sequences. In a later analysis, TCR nucleotide sequences were compared against IMGT/GENE-DB human TR gene sequences so that V and J genes could be assigned. In a later analysis, CDR3 sequences and most-parsimonious VDJ recombination scenarios were assigned using the TCRdist pipeline. In a later analysis, every TCR beta chain was defined by the combination of its CDR3 amino acid sequence and its V-gene family, and reads without a unique V-gene family were dropped. As a way to deal with suspected cross-contamination and a sequencing artifact, a later analysis dropped more than 500 nucleotide sequences that were highly shared and had low generation probability. In a later analysis, a clonal expansion index was calculated for each public chain from normalized within-repertoire ranks of inferred template counts. Generation probabilities in a later analysis came from a VDJ recombination model fitted to out-of-frame rearrangements, and those results were checked against IGoR. Hypergeometric tests were used in a later analysis to score TCR-TCR, TCR-HLA and TCR-CMV co-occurrence, with a repertoire-size bias correction applied to the TCR pairs. A later analysis estimated false discovery rates by permuting HLA or CMV assignments 20 times. In a later analysis, co-occurring TCRs were grouped with DBSCAN, and TCRdist sequence similarity was added when clustering was performed within HLA-allele-positive subsets. For co-occurrence clustering, repertoires with fewer than 30,000 or more than 120,000 public chains were excluded, along with about five repertoires with anomalous nucleotide sharing. Here the immuneACCESS table is served through TCRdb, limited to in-frame sequences with V and J called. Missing clones are a known gap in these copies; in checked studies unresolved V genes cover under half, and the rest lacks a known reason. Clonal size and the V and J genes are those of that table, whereas D and trimming came from the DNA. The sample records about 150,000 clones, 65% to 85% of which are singletons. The ten largest make up about 5.6% of the sample.

In total, 600 or so healthy bone marrow donors made up the cohort. At the time of sampling, every cohort member was nominally healthy, though immune exposures that went unrecorded were likely present. The donor tested CMV seropositive, placing the donor among the approximately 310 seropositive members of the cohort. A peripheral blood sample was provided by each donor, and peripheral blood mononuclear cells were used for TCR beta sequencing. The Qiagen DNeasy Blood Extraction Kit was used to extract genomic DNA from the blood cell samples. Concerning this clone: What antigen it recognizes has not been identified. Base qualities are not recorded, but no much larger clone differs from it by a single base.

From the germline V gene, CDR1 is KGHSH and CDR2 is LQKENI. Trimming removed 3 bases from V and 1 base from J, leaving 9 bases between the germline ends. Measured from the cysteine to the phenylalanine, the CDR3 is 14 residues long. The sequence is cut down to CDR3 DNA, 42 bases in frame from base 1. The clonotype comes from a woman aged 40 to 50 in good health and CMV-seropositive. The chain is assembled from TRBV18 and TRBJ1-1; the D segment cannot be called with confidence. The source material was PBMCs. The CDR3 region reads CASSPREWNTEAFF. In nucleotide form, the sequence is TGTGCCAGCTCACCGCGAGAATGGAACACTGAAGCTTTCTTT.